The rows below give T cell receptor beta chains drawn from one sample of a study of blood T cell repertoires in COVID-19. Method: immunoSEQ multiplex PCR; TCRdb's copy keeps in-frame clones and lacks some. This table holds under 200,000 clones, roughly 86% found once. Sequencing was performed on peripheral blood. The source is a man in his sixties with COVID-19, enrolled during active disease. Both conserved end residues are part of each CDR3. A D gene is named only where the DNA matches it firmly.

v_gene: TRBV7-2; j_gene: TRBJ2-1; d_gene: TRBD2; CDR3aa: CASSLSKTSGRGDEQFF; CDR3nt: TGTGCCAGCAGCTTATCCAAGACTAGCGGGAGAGGAGATGAGCAGTTCTTC
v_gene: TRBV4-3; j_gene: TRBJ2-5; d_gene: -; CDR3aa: CASSRASGGPETQYF; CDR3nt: TGCGCCAGCAGCCGGGCCAGTGGCGGGCCAGAGACCCAGTACTTC
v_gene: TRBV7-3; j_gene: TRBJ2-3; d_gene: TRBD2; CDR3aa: CASSLTSGSTDTQYF; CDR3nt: TGTGCCAGCAGCTTAACTAGCGGGAGCACAGATACGCAGTATTTT
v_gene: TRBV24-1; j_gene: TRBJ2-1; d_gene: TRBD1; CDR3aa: CATSDLGRGTGADNEQFF; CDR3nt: TGTGCCACCAGTGATTTAGGAAGGGGGACAGGGGCCGACAATGAGCAGTTCTTC
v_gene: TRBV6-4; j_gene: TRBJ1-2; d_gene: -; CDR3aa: CASRVDRWVF; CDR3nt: TGTGCCAGCAGAGTAGACAGGTGGGTCTTC
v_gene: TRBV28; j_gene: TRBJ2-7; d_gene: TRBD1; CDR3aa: CASSPTTGYEQYF; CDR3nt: TGTGCCAGCAGCCCTACGACAGGGTACGAGCAGTACTTC
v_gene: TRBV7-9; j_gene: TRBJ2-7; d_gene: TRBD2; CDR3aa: CASTAIAGEAYEQYF; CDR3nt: TGTGCCAGCACCGCTATAGCGGGCGAGGCCTACGAGCAGTACTTC
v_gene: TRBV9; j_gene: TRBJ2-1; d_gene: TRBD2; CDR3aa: CASSGQGLAGGLGEQFF; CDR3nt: TGTGCCAGCAGCGGACAGGGACTAGCGGGAGGATTAGGTGAGCAGTTCTTC
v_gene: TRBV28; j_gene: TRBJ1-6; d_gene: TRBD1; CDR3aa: CASSRGTGNVSPLHF; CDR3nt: TGTGCCAGCAGTCGGGGGACAGGGAATGTTTCACCCCTCCACTTT
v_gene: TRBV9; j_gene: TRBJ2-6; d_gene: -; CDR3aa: CASRRSGANVLTF; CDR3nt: TGTGCCAGCAGGAGGTCTGGGGCCAACGTCCTGACTTTC
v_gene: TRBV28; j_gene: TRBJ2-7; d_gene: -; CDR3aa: CASTLPGQGGGYEQYF; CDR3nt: TGTGCCAGCACCTTACCCGGACAGGGAGGGGGCTACGAGCAGTACTTC
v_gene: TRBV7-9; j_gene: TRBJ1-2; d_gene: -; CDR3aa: CASSLQGNYGYTF; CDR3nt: TGTGCCAGCAGCTTGCAGGGGAACTATGGCTACACCTTC
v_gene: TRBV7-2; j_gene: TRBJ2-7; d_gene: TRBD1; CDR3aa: CASSPTSDRNYEQYF; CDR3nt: TGTGCCAGCAGCCCTACTTCGGACAGGAACTACGAGCAGTACTTC
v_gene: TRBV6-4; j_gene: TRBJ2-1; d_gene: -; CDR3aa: CASSDRGLSNEQFF; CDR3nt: TGTGCCAGCAGTGATCGGGGACTGTCGAATGAGCAGTTCTTC
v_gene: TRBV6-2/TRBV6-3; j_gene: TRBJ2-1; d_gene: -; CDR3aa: CASSGSEVWNEQFF; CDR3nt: TGTGCCAGCAGCGGGAGTGAGGTATGGAATGAGCAGTTCTTC
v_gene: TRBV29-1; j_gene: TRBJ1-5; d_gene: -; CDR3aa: CSVLDRYSNQPQHF; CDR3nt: TGCAGCGTTCTTGACAGATATAGCAATCAGCCCCAGCATTTT
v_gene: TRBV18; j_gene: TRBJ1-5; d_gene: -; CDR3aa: CASSQGQSSWPQHF; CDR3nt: TGTGCCAGCTCCCAAGGACAGTCTTCTTGGCCCCAGCATTTT
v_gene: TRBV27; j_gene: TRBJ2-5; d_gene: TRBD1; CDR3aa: CASSSGTGNRETQYF; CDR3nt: TGTGCCAGCAGTTCCGGGACAGGGAATCGCGAGACCCAGTACTTC